The 21 T cell receptor beta chains below come from one sample, sequenced in a study of blood T cell repertoires in COVID-19 (dated by TCRdb to the early 2020s). Receptor libraries were prepared by the immunoSEQ multiplex PCR assay. TCRdb re-hosts the immuneACCESS table, in-frame sequences only. Its copies lack some clones; in the studies checked, an unresolved V gene accounts for under half of them, and the cause for the rest is not known. The sample table contains about 440,000 clones; only one count was recorded for 75% to 90% of them. The leading ten clones occupy 4% to 4.5% of the sample. Specimen: peripheral blood. The source is a woman aged 25 to 39 with acute or convalescent COVID-19.

This sequence joins TRBV7-9 and TRBJ2-7; 11 positions match TRBD1. Trimming at V came to 5 bases and at J to 5 bases, leaving 5 bases not matched to a gene. CDR3 length: 14 residues. The germline CDR1 and CDR2 sequences are SEHNR and FQNEAQ (reference sequence). The CDR3: CASSPRTGGDEQYF. In DNA, the CDR3 is TGTGCCAGCAGCCCCAGGACAGGGGGCGACGAGCAGTACTTC.

The chain joins TRBV29-1 to TRBJ2-3; D possibly corresponds to TRBD2 (6 bases). V lost 8 bases to trimming and J lost 2 bases, with 14 bases between them. The CDR3 is made up of 13 amino acids. Germline V gene sequence: CDR1 SQVTM, CDR2 ANQGSEA. CDR3 DNA sequence: TGCAGCTCCTCGGGGGTGATCACAGATACGCAGTATTTT. Residues: CSSSGVITDTQYF.

This chain links TRBV24-1 with TRBJ1-1, with TRBD1 matching over 7 bases. V was pared by 4 bases and J by 1 base, with 5 bases of the junction left unmatched. The CDR3 is made up of 15 amino acids. The V gene's germline CDR1 is KGHDR and CDR2 SFDVKD. In nucleotides, the CDR3 is TGTGCCACCAGTGACCCCCGGACAGGGAACACTGAAGCTTTCTTT. It translates to CATSDPRTGNTEAFF.

J is TRBJ1-3 and V is TRBV25-1, with 8 bases matching TRBD1. The germline V gene has CDR1 MGHDK and CDR2 SYGVNS. There are 13 residues in the CDR3. Trimming cost V 8 bases and J 4 bases; bases outside gene matches: 4. CDR3 loop: CASRTGRGNTIYF. CDR3 nucleotide sequence: TGTGCCAGCCGGACAGGGAGAGGAAACACCATATATTTT.

This clone has just a few counts. The rearrangement uses TRBV11-2 and TRBJ2-7, with 11 bases that match TRBD1. CDR1 and CDR2 (germline): SGHAT, FQNNGV. The CDR3 totals 12 residues. V shed 5 bases, J shed 12 bases, and the junction held 6 bases outside the gene matches. CDR3 region: CASSPDRGRLYF. The CDR3 DNA reads as TGTGCCAGCAGCCCGGACAGGGGGCGGTTGTACTTC.

The chain recombines TRBV24-1 with TRBJ1-2; D is unresolved. The germline CDR1 and CDR2 sequences are KGHDR and SFDVKD. The CDR3 extends over 13 amino acids. Trimming left V 3 bases short and J 4 bases short, with 8 bases between. CDR3 in DNA: TGTGCCACCAGTGATCCCGGGTTCTATGGCTACACCTTC. Amino acids: CATSDPGFYGYTF.

The table lists this clone with a count of one. The chain is built from TRBV27 and TRBJ2-5, with 8 bases that match TRBD2. CDR1 and CDR2 (germline): MNHEY, SMNVEV (reference sequence). This CDR3 has 13 residues. V trimming: 5 bases; J trimming: 5 bases; junction bases outside the gene matches: 4. The CDR3 loop reads CASSRGGEETQYF. In DNA form, the CDR3 reads TGTGCCAGCAGTCGGGGGGGCGAGGAGACCCAGTACTTC.

The V gene is TRBV18, the J gene TRBJ2-3; 9 nucleotides match TRBD2. J lost 5 bases, V lost 3 bases, and 6 bases had no gene match. Germline-derived CDR1 and CDR2 are KGHSH and LQKENI. The CDR3 contains 15 residues. The CDR3 here is CASSPKGLAEDTQYF. The CDR3 DNA is TGTGCCAGCTCACCGAAGGGACTAGCAGAAGATACGCAGTATTTT.

The V gene is TRBV7-6, the J gene TRBJ2-7; D is ambiguous. V was clipped by 3 bases and J by 7 bases, with 16 bases between them. Germline loops: CDR1 SGHVS, CDR2 FNYEAQ. The CDR3 totals 14 residues. CDR3 amino acids: CASSLELFSMEQYF. In nucleotides, the CDR3 is TGTGCCAGCAGCTTGGAGCTATTCTCTATGGAGCAGTACTTC.

This chain uses TRBV7-9 with TRBJ2-2; 8 nucleotides line up with TRBD1. With 6 bases clipped from V and 5 bases from J, the junction kept 8 bases outside the gene matches. This CDR3 spans 15 amino acids. Germline lookup yields CDR1 SEHNR and CDR2 FQNEAQ (reference sequence). The CDR3 loop is CASSLAGGGTGELFF. DNA for the CDR3: TGTGCCAGCAGTCTCGCAGGGGGCGGAACCGGGGAGCTGTTTTTT. The entire variable domain, with the rest obtained from reference TRBV7-9 and TRBJ2-2, is as follows: DTGVSQNPRHKITKRGQNVTFRCDPISEHNRLYWYRQTLGQGPEFLTYFQNEAQLEKSRLLSDRFSAERPKGSFSTLEIQRTEQGDSAMYLCASSLAGGGTGELFFGEGSRLTVL.

The CDR3 sequence: CASSFAGYRRNTDTQYF. The CDR3, as DNA: TGTGCCAGCAGCTTCGCGGGGTACCGACGGAACACAGATACGCAGTATTTT. The genes are TRBV5-8 and TRBJ2-3; D possibly corresponds to TRBD2 (6 bases). CDR1 and CDR2 (germline): SGHTS, YDEGEE. Trimming cost V 2 bases and J 2 bases, with 18 bases left between them. CDR3 length equals 17 residues.

This clone came up once. The CDR3 sequence: CAISGGLTDTEAFF. In DNA, the CDR3 is TGTGCCATCAGTGGGGGACTGACAGACACTGAAGCTTTCTTT. The chain carries TRBV10-3 and TRBJ1-1; perhaps TRBD1 as D (5 bases). The germline V gene has CDR1 ENHRY and CDR2 SYGVKD. The CDR3 is 14 amino acids. V lost 4 bases and J lost 3, with 12 bases in between.

Details on this clone: Other nucleotide sequences from this sample produce the same CDR3. V gene TRBV5-1 combines with J gene TRBJ2-3; D is perhaps TRBD1 (6 bases). Looked up from germline, CDR1 is SGHRS and CDR2 is YFSETQ. This CDR3 spans 14 amino acids. Trimming removed 4 bases at V and 0 bases at J, with 9 bases between. Here the CDR3 DNA reads TGCGCCAGCAGCCGTCAGGGGAGCACAGATACGCAGTATTTT. This codes for CASSRQGSTDTQYF.

The rearrangement uses TRBV3-1 (or the pseudogene TRBV3-2) and TRBJ1-4; possible D gene TRBD1, 5 bases. Trimming took off 1 base at V and 8 bases at J, with 8 bases between the two ends. This CDR3 is 13 amino acids long. Germline lookup yields CDR1 LGHDT and CDR2 YNNKEL (reference sequence). The CDR3 sequence: CASSQVQGEKLFF. The CDR3, as DNA: TGTGCCAGCAGCCAAGTCCAGGGAGAAAAACTGTTTTTT.

This chain links TRBV3-1 (or the pseudogene TRBV3-2) with TRBJ2-7; 8 nucleotides agree with TRBD1. CDR1 LGHDT and CDR2 YNNKEL come from the germline V gene (reference sequence). V gave up 5 bases and J gave up 5 bases; unmatched junction bases: 5. The CDR3 spans 13 residues. CDR3 bases: TGTGCCAGCAGCTTCGACAGGGGACACGAGCAGTACTTC. The encoded protein is CASSFDRGHEQYF.

The chain links TRBV29-1 to TRBJ2-1; the D is unclear. Trimming stripped 5 bases from V and 0 bases from J, with 11 bases between. The CDR3 is 14 residues long. The germline V gene has CDR1 SQVTM and CDR2 ANQGSEA. This CDR3 reads CSVQLHNSYNEQFF. For the CDR3, the DNA is TGCAGCGTTCAACTTCATAACTCCTACAATGAGCAGTTCTTC.

The chain uses TRBV5-8 and TRBJ2-7; D is undetermined. CDR3 length: 12 amino acids. The V gene's germline CDR1 is SGHTS and CDR2 YDEGEE. V was cut by 4 bases and J by 7 bases, with 12 bases left in between. In DNA form, the CDR3 reads TGTGCCAGCAGCGCCTCGAGGCCTGAGCAGTACTTC. Translating gives CASSASRPEQYF.

The chain uses TRBV20-1 and TRBJ2-1; possible D gene TRBD2, 5 bases. Germline V CDR1 and CDR2: DFQATT, SNEGSKA (reference sequence). V was cut by 3 bases and J by 5 bases, with 11 bases left in between. The CDR3 sequence is 13 residues long. For the CDR3, the DNA is TGCAGTGCTAGTCCCAGCGGAAACAATGAGCAGTTCTTC. Its protein is CSASPSGNNEQFF.

The rearrangement links TRBV7-9 to TRBJ2-1; 7 bases are shared with TRBD1. The CDR3 contains 16 residues. Per the germline V gene, CDR1 is SEHNR and CDR2 is FQNEAQ (reference sequence). J lost 4 bases, V lost 4 bases, and 10 bases had no gene match. CDR3 sequence: CASSSTGTVSYNEQFF. The CDR3 DNA reads TGTGCCAGCAGCTCCACCGGGACAGTTTCATACAATGAGCAGTTCTTC.

The V call is TRBV28, the J call TRBJ2-7; 7 nucleotides line up with TRBD1. Trimming took 8 bases from V and 5 from J; bases not matched to a gene: 9. This CDR3 region has 13 residues. Germline V lookup: CDR1 MDHEN, CDR2 SYDVKM. The CDR3 sequence: CASGRQGRNEQYF. CDR3 DNA sequence: TGTGCCAGCGGAAGACAGGGAAGGAACGAGCAGTACTTC.

The chain employs TRBV5-1 and TRBJ2-1; 7 bases are shared with TRBD1. Germline CDR1 is SGHRS and CDR2 is YFSETQ. The ends lost 3 bases at V and 4 bases at J; junction bases unmatched: 7. This CDR3 comprises 15 residues. The CDR3 bases are TGCGCCAGCAGCTCGGGGACAGATACTTACAATGAGCAGTTCTTC. It translates to CASSSGTDTYNEQFF.